The 23 T cell receptor beta chains below all came from one sample that was sequenced in a study of blood T cell repertoires in COVID-19. Assay used: immunoSEQ multiplex PCR; TCRdb lists only in-frame clones, some missing. Among 350,000 to 500,000 clones listed, approximately 91% were seen once. The sequencing input was PBMCs or T cells enriched from blood (not recorded which). These receptors all stem from a woman aged 18-30 years who had been exposed to COVID-19.

The chain recombines TRBV5-8 with TRBJ1-2; possibly TRBD1 for D (5 bases). The CDR3 loop spans 13 amino acids. The germline gives CDR1 SGHTS, CDR2 YDEGEE. The V gene lost 0 bases and the J gene lost 4 bases, with 7 bases spanning the gap. CDR3 nucleotide sequence: TGTGCCAGCAGCTTGGAGGGGTTCTATGGCTACACCTTC. Translated, it gives CASSLEGFYGYTF.

The chain uses TRBV7-9 and TRBJ2-1; 9 nucleotides agree with TRBD2. The junction had 1 base not matched to a gene; V was cut back by 2 bases and J by 5 bases. CDR1 and CDR2 from the germline V gene are SEHNR and FQNEAQ (reference sequence). This CDR3 is built from 14 residues. CDR3 nucleotides: TGTGCCAGCAGCTTACTAGCGGGGCACAATGAGCAGTTCTTC. This gives the protein CASSLLAGHNEQFF.

This chain uses TRBV3-1 (or the pseudogene TRBV3-2) with TRBJ2-7; D call uncertain. The CDR3 is 16 amino acids. Germline V lookup: CDR1 LGHDT, CDR2 YNNKEL (reference sequence). V dropped 0 bases and J dropped 1 base, with 13 bases sitting between them. In DNA form, the CDR3 reads TGTGCCAGCAGCCAAGATTCGTCTCTCCGGTCCTACGAGCAGTACTTC. It codes for CASSQDSSLRSYEQYF.

The table lists this clone with a count of one. The chain has TRBV20-1 and TRBJ1-1; no reliable D call. Looked up from germline, CDR1 is DFQATT and CDR2 is SNEGSKA (reference sequence). The CDR3 length is 11 residues. V was trimmed by 4 bases and J by 10 bases, leaving 13 bases between them. DNA for the CDR3: TGCAGTGCTAACCCTCGAAGACTAGCTTTCTTT. Translating gives CSANPRRLAFF.

V is TRBV5-1 and J is TRBJ2-2; 8 positions match TRBD2. The V segment lost 0 bases and the J segment 0 bases; nucleotides outside the gene matches: 13. Germline CDR1 reads SGHRS; CDR2 reads YFSETQ. The CDR3 runs 20 residues. The CDR3: CASSLGRPGGPSTNTGELFF. The CDR3 bases are TGCGCCAGCAGCTTGGGCCGCCCGGGAGGGCCTTCAACGAACACCGGGGAGCTGTTTTTT.

In the case of this clone: The same CDR3 also results from other DNA sequences found in this sample. This rearrangement joins TRBV19 to TRBJ2-7; possibly TRBD1 for D (6 bases). CDR1 is LNHDA and CDR2 is SQIVND in the germline V gene (reference sequence). The CDR3 runs 14 residues. Trimming left V 1 base short and J 3 bases short, with 10 bases between. The chain's CDR3 is CASSIGVRGYEQYF. CDR3 sequence (DNA): TGTGCCAGTAGTATAGGGGTCAGGGGCTACGAGCAGTACTTC. Drawing the rest from reference TRBV19 and TRBJ2-7, the complete variable domain is DGGITQSPKYLFRKEGQNVTLSCEQNLNHDAMYWYRQDPGQGLRLIYYSQIVNDFQKGDIAEGYSVSREKKESFPLTVTSAQKNPTAFYLCASSIGVRGYEQYFGPGTRLTVT.

The V call is TRBV7-9, the J call TRBJ2-7; 9 bases line up with TRBD2. Germline CDR1 and CDR2: SEHNR and FQNEAQ (reference sequence). J lost 3 bases, V lost 1 base, and 4 bases had no gene match. This CDR3 is built from 15 residues. The DNA for the CDR3 is TGTGCCAGCAGCTTAGGTAGCGGGAGTATCTACGAGCAGTACTTC. Protein sequence: CASSLGSGSIYEQYF.

The V and J genes are TRBV27 and TRBJ2-5; 7 nucleotides align to TRBD2. The CDR3 has 15 amino acids. J was trimmed by 4 bases and V by 6 bases; bases with no gene match: 11. The germline V gene encodes CDR1 MNHEY and CDR2 SMNVEV (reference sequence). The CDR3 loop reads CASRSWEGLRETQYF. CDR3 nucleotide sequence: TGTGCCAGCAGGAGTTGGGAGGGCCTGCGAGAGACCCAGTACTTC.

As regards this clone: Other DNA sequences in this sample translate to the same CDR3. The rearrangement joins TRBV9 to TRBJ2-3; a possible D gene is TRBD2 (6 bases). The CDR3 sequence is 14 residues long. V was trimmed by 2 bases and J by 4 bases, leaving 11 bases between them. Germline CDR1 SGDLS, CDR2 YYNGEE. DNA for the CDR3: TGTGCCAGCAGCGTTCGGAGGGGTTCAGATACGCAGTATTTT. This encodes CASSVRRGSDTQYF.

CDR3 DNA: TGTGCCTGGAGTGTTACCAGGGATCAGCCCCAGCATTTT. Translating gives CAWSVTRDQPQHF. J is TRBJ1-5 and V is TRBV30, with D perhaps matching TRBD1 (5 bases). CDR1 and CDR2 (germline): GTSNPN, SVGIG (reference sequence). This CDR3 is built from 13 residues. Trimming stripped 0 bases from V and 5 bases from J, with 8 bases between.

This clone has only a few counts. The chain carries TRBV7-9 and TRBJ2-7; maybe TRBD1 (5 bases). The V gene lost 7 bases and the J gene lost 4 bases, with 11 bases spanning the gap. This CDR3 is built from 12 residues. CDR1 is SEHNR, CDR2 FQNEAQ, per germline (reference sequence). For the CDR3, the DNA is TGTGCCAGCACGGCAGGGTCTTACGAGCAGTACTTC. Amino acids: CASTAGSYEQYF.

Note on this clone: The junction and the germline gene differ at one end; a read error may be behind it. This chain joins TRBV4-3 and TRBJ2-7; D not certain. Germline CDR1 is LGHNA and CDR2 is YSLEER. This CDR3 has 11 residues. The CDR3 nucleotides are TGCGCCAGCAGCCACCGCCCCGAGAAGTACTTC. Its translation: CASSHRPEKYF.

The genes are TRBV28 and TRBJ2-3, with D perhaps matching TRBD2 (5 bases). The CDR3 is made up of 17 amino acids. V shed 4 bases and J shed 0 bases, with 17 bases lying between them. CDR1 and CDR2 (germline): MDHEN, SYDVKM. The CDR3 loop reads CASSSPPGGTSTDTQYF. As DNA, the CDR3 is TGTGCCAGCAGTTCCCCTCCAGGAGGAACTAGCACAGATACGCAGTATTTT.

This chain joins TRBV29-1 and TRBJ1-2; 9 positions match TRBD1. The V gene's germline CDR1 is SQVTM and CDR2 ANQGSEA. The CDR3 length is 12 residues. Trimming at V came to 5 bases and at J to 4 bases, leaving 2 bases not matched to a gene. The CDR3 DNA follows: TGCAGCGTTTCGGGACAGGGCTATGGCTACACCTTC. Translation gives CSVSGQGYGYTF.

The V and J genes are TRBV4-1 and TRBJ2-7, with TRBD2 identical over 11 bases. The CDR3 covers 16 residues. V was pared by 0 bases and J by 5 bases, with 6 bases of the junction left unmatched. Germline V gives CDR1 MGHRA, CDR2 YSYEKL. The chain's CDR3 is CASSQDLTSGSHEQYF. CDR3 in DNA: TGCGCCAGCAGCCAAGATCTAACTAGCGGGAGTCACGAGCAGTACTTC.

V usage is TRBV6-2 or TRBV6-3 and J usage is TRBJ2-1, with 8 bases aligning to TRBD1. V lost 4 bases, J lost 5 bases, and 4 bases stayed unmatched. CDR3 length equals 14 residues. Germline CDR1 is MNHEY and CDR2 is SVGEGT. CDR3 amino acids: CASSSPDRDNEQFF. For the CDR3, the DNA is TGTGCCAGCAGTTCCCCGGACAGGGACAATGAGCAGTTCTTC.

The chain uses TRBV3-1 (or the pseudogene TRBV3-2) and TRBJ2-7; 8 bases are a match to TRBD1. There are 15 residues in the CDR3. J gave up 2 bases and V 3 bases, and 6 bases lay outside the gene matches. In germline, CDR1 is LGHDT, CDR2 YNNKEL (reference sequence). CDR3 region: CASSHLGTGPYEQYF. CDR3 DNA: TGTGCCAGCAGCCACCTCGGGACAGGACCCTACGAGCAGTACTTC.

CDR3 DNA sequence: TGTGCCACCAGCCCAACCGGGACAGGGGCCTACGAGCAGTACTTC. Its protein is CATSPTGTGAYEQYF. The gene calls are TRBV24-1 and TRBJ2-7; 10 bases are shared with TRBD1. The length of the CDR3 is 15 residues. V trimming: 7 bases; J trimming: 2 bases; junction bases outside the gene matches: 7. Germline CDR1 reads KGHDR; CDR2 reads SFDVKD.

The genes are TRBV7-2 and TRBJ2-1; TRBD1 aligns across 7 bases. V was clipped by 4 bases and J by 3 bases; unmatched bases: 3. The CDR3 runs to 14 residues. Germline-derived CDR1 and CDR2 are SGHTA and FQGNSA. CDR3 sequence reads: CASSYRQGYNEQFF. The CDR3 region has the DNA TGTGCCAGCAGCTACCGACAGGGCTACAATGAGCAGTTCTTC. Using reference TRBV7-2 and TRBJ2-1 for the parts outside the CDR3, the full variable domain is GAGVSQSPSNKVTEKGKDVELRCDPISGHTALYWYRQSLGQGLEFLIYFQGNSAPDKSGLPSDRFSAERTGGSVSTLTIQRTQQEDSAVYLCASSYRQGYNEQFFGPGTRLTVL.

The V call is TRBV7-9, the J call TRBJ2-7, with 11 positions matching TRBD2. Unmatched junction bases numbered 9, after V lost 3 bases and J lost 5 bases. Germline lookup yields CDR1 SEHNR and CDR2 FQNEAQ (reference sequence). The length of the CDR3 is 16 residues. The CDR3 loop reads CASSFLRGSGRDEQYF. The CDR3 bases are TGTGCCAGCAGCTTTCTAAGGGGTAGCGGGAGGGACGAGCAGTACTTC.

The chain recombines TRBV13 with TRBJ1-3; TRBD1 matches 7 bases. This CDR3 has 18 residues. V dropped 2 bases and J dropped 6; count of bases not matched to a gene: 16. CDR1 is PRHDT, CDR2 FYEKMQ, per germline (reference sequence). CDR3 in DNA: TGTGCCAGCAGCTTACGCTTTTACTCTCAGGGGGAGGCAAACACCATATATTTT. This encodes CASSLRFYSQGEANTIYF.

The J gene is TRBJ2-4, the V gene TRBV9; the match to TRBD2 covers 7 bases. CDR1 is SGDLS and CDR2 is YYNGEE in the germline V gene. The CDR3 has 14 amino acids. J lost 5 bases, V lost 4 bases, and 6 bases had no gene match. The CDR3 DNA reads TGTGCCAGCAGCCCCGGACTAGATCAAAACATTCAGTACTTC. It is translated as CASSPGLDQNIQYF.

The CDR3 here is CASKTSGPNSYEQYF. DNA for the CDR3: TGTGCCAGCAAGACTAGCGGGCCCAATTCCTACGAGCAGTACTTC. V gene TRBV28 combines with J gene TRBJ2-7, with 10 bases that match TRBD2. The CDR3 loop spans 15 amino acids. V was clipped by 7 bases and J by 1 base; unmatched bases: 7. CDR1 and CDR2 (germline): MDHEN, SYDVKM.